These 27 T cell receptor beta chains share one sample of origin, sequenced in a study of Ad26.COV2.S vaccination and SARS-CoV-2 variants. Treatment defined: 15 to 20 received Ad26.COV2.S at low or high dose, single or two shots; 5 received placebo; per-sample allocation not given. The investigators took samples on day 63 after the first vaccine or placebo injection. Method: immunoSEQ multiplex PCR; TCRdb's copy keeps in-frame clones and lacks some. The sample shows over 400,000 clones, approximately 92% of them seen only once. This specimen consisted of peripheral blood, obtained in a trial of Ad26.COV2.S vaccine versus placebo. The receptors here all came from a person aged 18-65 years who received the Ad26.COV2.S COVID-19 vaccine or a placebo.

CDR3 bases: TGTGCCAGCAGCCCAACCGGACGGGGCGGCTCTAGGGAGACCCAGTACTTC. This sequence encodes CASSPTGRGGSRETQYF. The rearrangement uses TRBV3-1 (or the pseudogene TRBV3-2) and TRBJ2-5; D may be TRBD1 or TRBD2 (5 bases each). This CDR3 contains 17 residues. V was pared by 4 bases and J by 5 bases, with 23 bases between. Germline CDR1 is LGHDT and CDR2 is YNNKEL (reference sequence).

The chain is built from TRBV3-1 (or the pseudogene TRBV3-2) and TRBJ1-5, with 9 bases lining up with TRBD1. J lost 5 bases, V lost 4 bases, and 0 bases had no gene match. Per germline, CDR1 LGHDT and CDR2 YNNKEL (reference sequence). There are 13 residues in the CDR3. This chain's CDR3 is CASSRTGDQPQHF. The CDR3 DNA follows: TGTGCCAGCAGCCGGACAGGGGATCAGCCCCAGCATTTT.

The chain joins TRBV28 to TRBJ1-5, with 7 nucleotides matching TRBD1. CDR1 is MDHEN, CDR2 SYDVKM, per germline. V shed 5 bases, J shed 2 bases, and the junction held 3 bases outside the gene matches. This CDR3 is built from 14 residues. This CDR3 reads CASSHRGGNQPQHF. The CDR3 coding sequence is TGTGCCAGCAGTCACAGGGGAGGCAATCAGCCCCAGCATTTT.

V and J are TRBV4-3 and TRBJ1-4; TRBD1 aligns across 10 bases. Per the germline V gene, CDR1 is LGHNA and CDR2 is YSLEER. The CDR3 has 17 amino acids. J gave up 6 bases and V 0 bases, and 7 bases lay outside the gene matches. The CDR3 sequence: CASSQDEIGTGDEKLFF. In DNA, the CDR3 is TGCGCCAGCAGCCAAGATGAGATCGGGACAGGGGATGAAAAACTGTTTTTT.

The chain carries TRBV6-1 and TRBJ2-4; TRBD2 aligns across 12 bases. Germline V CDR1 and CDR2: MNHNS, SASEGT. The junction had 4 bases not matched to a gene; V was cut back by 5 bases and J by 8 bases. The CDR3 is 14 amino acids. For the CDR3, the DNA is TGTGCCAGCAGTTCGACTAGCGGGGGCTACATTCAGTACTTC. Its translation: CASSSTSGGYIQYF.

The genes are TRBV5-4 and TRBJ2-7; 10 bases map to TRBD1. The length of the CDR3 is 15 residues. V lost 2 bases, J lost 1 base, and 3 bases stayed unmatched. The germline V gene encodes CDR1 SGHNT and CDR2 YYREEE (reference sequence). The CDR3 DNA follows: TGTGCCAGCAGCTTAGGGGGACAGGGGTCCTACGAGCAGTACTTC. This encodes CASSLGGQGSYEQYF.

The chain uses TRBV5-1 and TRBJ1-1; TRBD1 matches at 8 bases. Germline CDR1 SGHRS, CDR2 YFSETQ. The CDR3 is 15 residues long. The ends lost 0 bases at V and 5 bases at J; junction bases unmatched: 6. CDR3 region: CASSLAPQGATEAFF. The CDR3 DNA sequence: TGCGCCAGCAGCTTGGCCCCGCAGGGGGCTACTGAAGCTTTCTTT.

The CDR3 region is CASSPMGGGWYEQYF. Here the CDR3 DNA reads TGTGCCAGCAGCCCGATGGGCGGGGGTTGGTACGAGCAGTACTTC. V gene TRBV7-2 combines with J gene TRBJ2-7, with 7 bases fitting TRBD2. CDR3 length: 15 residues. Germline-derived CDR1 and CDR2 are SGHTA and FQGNSA. Trimming cost V 5 bases and J 4 bases; bases outside gene matches: 11.

The chain carries TRBV27 and TRBJ2-1; 7 nucleotides match TRBD1. There are 15 residues in the CDR3. The germline CDR1 and CDR2 sequences are MNHEY and SMNVEV (reference sequence). V lost 4 bases, J lost 7 bases, and 10 bases stayed unmatched. CDR3 amino acids: CASSSGQALFNEQFF. The CDR3 nucleotides are TGTGCCAGCAGTTCAGGACAGGCCCTGTTTAATGAGCAGTTCTTC.

The CDR3 protein is CASSLGLAGGSFTDTQYF. The CDR3 nucleotides are TGTGCCAGCAGCCTGGGACTAGCGGGGGGGAGTTTCACAGATACGCAGTATTTT. This chain connects TRBV11-2 to TRBJ2-3, with 16 bases lining up with TRBD2. The CDR3 contains 18 residues. The germline CDR1 and CDR2 sequences are SGHAT and FQNNGV. Trimming cost V 5 bases and J 2 bases; bases outside gene matches: 7. The complete variable domain, with remaining parts taken from reference TRBV11-2 and TRBJ2-3, reads EAGVAQSPRYKIIEKRQSVAFWCNPISGHATLYWYQQILGQGPKLLIQFQNNGVVDDSQLPKDRFSAERLKGVDSTLKIQPAKLEDSAVYLCASSLGLAGGSFTDTQYFGPGTRLTVL.

This rearrangement joins TRBV4-1 to TRBJ2-6; unclear D gene. V was shortened by 1 base and J by 0 bases, with 7 bases between the two germline ends. The germline V gene encodes CDR1 MGHRA and CDR2 YSYEKL. The CDR3 sequence is 16 residues long. The CDR3 coding sequence is TGCGCCAGCAGCCAAGTCCCCCTCTCTGGGGCCAACGTCCTGACTTTC. This gives the protein CASSQVPLSGANVLTF.

This clone was detected once. V gene TRBV7-2 combines with J gene TRBJ1-5; unclear D gene. The CDR3 contains 12 residues. Trimming removed 3 bases at V and 4 bases at J, with 4 bases between. Germline V gene lookup returns CDR1 SGHTA and CDR2 FQGNSA. In nucleotides, the CDR3 is TGTGCCAGCAGCTTGTGGAATCAGCCCCAGCATTTT. Residues: CASSLWNQPQHF.

This sequence joins TRBV6-6 and TRBJ2-7; possible D gene TRBD2, 5 bases. The V end lost 4 bases, the J end lost 2 bases, and 9 bases lay between the germline ends. Germline CDR1 is MNHNY and CDR2 is SVGAGI (reference sequence). The CDR3 runs to 13 residues. The CDR3 coding sequence is TGTGCCAGCAGTTCGACCGGGGCCTACGAGCAGTACTTC. Amino acids: CASSSTGAYEQYF.

The chain joins TRBV6-1 to TRBJ2-3, with 10 nucleotides matching TRBD2. Germline loops: CDR1 MNHNS, CDR2 SASEGT. The CDR3 runs 15 residues. Losses at the gene ends were 2 bases for V and 7 bases for J; bases not matched to a gene: 6. CDR3 bases: TGTGCCAGCAGTGAATTAGCGGGGGGCTTATATACGCAGTATTTT. Residues: CASSELAGGLYTQYF.

The chain carries TRBV4-3 and TRBJ1-2; 7 positions match TRBD1. V gave up 1 base and J gave up 4 bases; unmatched junction bases: 9. Germline V gene lookup returns CDR1 LGHNA and CDR2 YSLEER. The CDR3 is 16 residues long. The CDR3 here is CASSQGSTGSTYGYTF. In DNA, the CDR3 is TGCGCCAGCAGCCAAGGATCGACAGGGTCAACCTATGGCTACACCTTC.

The chain uses TRBV2 and TRBJ1-1; weak D call: TRBD1 (6 bases). Trimming removed 7 bases from V and 4 bases from J, with 7 bases in between. The germline V gene encodes CDR1 SNHLY and CDR2 FYNNEI. The CDR3 runs 11 residues. The DNA of the CDR3 is TGTGCCAGCACCAGGGGCACTGAAGCTTTCTTT. Its protein product is CASTRGTEAFF.

The chain uses TRBV5-5 and TRBJ2-1, with TRBD2 matching over 9 bases. CDR3 length: 16 amino acids. V dropped 2 bases and J dropped 4; count of bases not matched to a gene: 7. Looked up from germline, CDR1 is SGHKS and CDR2 is YYEKEE (reference sequence). This CDR3 is CASSFTSGPSYNEQFF. Here the CDR3 DNA reads TGTGCCAGCAGCTTTACTAGCGGGCCCTCATACAATGAGCAGTTCTTC.

The chain uses TRBV27 and TRBJ1-2, with 8 positions matching TRBD1. Germline CDR1 reads MNHEY; CDR2 reads SMNVEV (reference sequence). With 10 bases clipped from V and 8 bases from J, the junction kept 12 bases outside the gene matches. The CDR3 spans 13 residues. The CDR3 nucleotides are TGTGCCACCGCTGCAGGACAGGGATTAGGCTACACCTTC. This sequence encodes CATAAGQGLGYTF.

This chain uses TRBV6-6 with TRBJ1-3; D unclear. Trimming removed 4 bases at V and 1 base at J, with 5 bases between. CDR3 size: 13 residues. Per the germline V gene, CDR1 is MNHNY and CDR2 is SVGAGI (reference sequence). CDR3 amino acids: CASSSTSGNTIYF. In nucleotides, the CDR3 is TGTGCCAGCAGTTCTACTTCTGGAAACACCATATATTTT.

This clone was found once. In DNA, the CDR3 is TGTGCCAGTAGTAAAAGGGACGCCCTTGTAAATCAGCCCCAGCATTTT. Its protein product is CASSKRDALVNQPQHF. This sequence joins TRBV19 and TRBJ1-5; D is perhaps TRBD1 (5 bases). The CDR3 has 16 residues. Per the germline V gene, CDR1 is LNHDA and CDR2 is SQIVND (reference sequence). V shed 4 bases and J shed 4 bases, with 17 bases lying between them.

The gene calls are TRBV29-1 and TRBJ1-4; D remains ambiguous. The V and J ends lost 7 bases and 3 bases respectively, with 9 bases between them. The germline V gene has CDR1 SQVTM and CDR2 ANQGSEA. The CDR3 runs to 12 residues. CDR3 bases: TGCAGCGGCCATAGCCCTAATGAAAAACTGTTTTTT. It is translated as CSGHSPNEKLFF.

The rearrangement uses TRBV19 and TRBJ2-7, with a weak D call TRBD1 (6 bases). With 2 bases removed from V and 0 bases from J, the gap between germline ends came to 11 bases. The V gene's germline CDR1 is LNHDA and CDR2 SQIVND (reference sequence). This CDR3 spans 15 amino acids. CDR3 nucleotide sequence: TGTGCCAGTAGTATATTTTCGGACAGCTCCTACGAGCAGTACTTC. This codes for CASSIFSDSSYEQYF.

The V gene is TRBV6-5, the J gene TRBJ2-1; 7 bases align to TRBD2. CDR3 size: 16 residues. J was trimmed by 5 bases and V by 5 bases; bases with no gene match: 12. Germline V CDR1 and CDR2: MNHEY, SVGAGI. CDR3 in DNA: TGTGCCAGCAGTCACTACCGGCTAGCGGCCGACAATGAGCAGTTCTTC. Amino acids: CASSHYRLAADNEQFF.

Here the CDR3 DNA reads TGTGCCAGCAGTGAACTGCGGGGGCAAGAGACCCAGTACTTC. As protein: CASSELRGQETQYF. V is TRBV6-1 and J is TRBJ2-5; 7 positions agree with TRBD2. Trimming took 2 bases from V and 2 from J; bases not matched to a gene: 2. The CDR3 is 14 amino acids. Looked up from germline, CDR1 is MNHNS and CDR2 is SASEGT.

This chain joins TRBV2 and TRBJ1-1; the D gene is possibly TRBD1 (5 bases). Germline V lookup: CDR1 SNHLY, CDR2 FYNNEI. V was shortened by 5 bases and J by 0 bases, with 10 bases between the two germline ends. This CDR3 contains 14 residues. The CDR3 protein is CASSLGHLNTEAFF. The CDR3 nucleotides are TGTGCCAGCAGTTTAGGACACTTGAACACTGAAGCTTTCTTT.

This clone was recorded a few times. V is TRBV3-1 (or the pseudogene TRBV3-2) and J is TRBJ2-7, with 8 bases identical to TRBD2. The V gene end was trimmed by 1 base and the J gene end by 2 bases; junction bases not matched to a gene: 13. Germline V gene lookup returns CDR1 LGHDT and CDR2 YNNKEL (reference sequence). CDR3 length: 18 amino acids. The DNA for the CDR3 is TGTGCCAGCAGCCAAGTAGGGGCGGAGCGGGGGAAACCCTACGAGCAGTACTTC. Its protein is CASSQVGAERGKPYEQYF.

The chain is built from TRBV28 and TRBJ2-7; D may correspond to TRBD1 or TRBD2 (5 bases each). V lost 4 bases and J 2 bases, leaving 18 bases between the germline ends. Germline V gene sequence: CDR1 MDHEN, CDR2 SYDVKM. This CDR3 has 16 residues. The CDR3 loop reads CASSSPSTGDPYEQYF. The CDR3 DNA follows: TGTGCCAGCAGTTCCCCCTCGACTGGGGACCCCTACGAGCAGTACTTC. The complete variable domain, with remaining parts taken from reference TRBV28 and TRBJ2-7, reads DVKVTQSSRYLVKRTGEKVFLECVQDMDHENMFWYRQDPGLGLRLIYFSYDVKMKEKGDIPEGYSVSREKKERFSLILESASTNQTSMYLCASSSPSTGDPYEQYFGPGTRLTVT.